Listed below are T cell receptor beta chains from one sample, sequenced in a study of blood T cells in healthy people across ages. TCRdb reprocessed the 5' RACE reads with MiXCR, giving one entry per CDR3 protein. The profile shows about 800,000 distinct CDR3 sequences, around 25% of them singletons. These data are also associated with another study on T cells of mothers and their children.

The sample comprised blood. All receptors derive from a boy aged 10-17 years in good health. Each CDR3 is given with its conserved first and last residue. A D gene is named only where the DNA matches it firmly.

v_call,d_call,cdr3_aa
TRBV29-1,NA,CSVEAQESYEQYF
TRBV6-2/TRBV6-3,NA,CASSYLGGAGTGELLF
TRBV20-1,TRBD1,CSARDQGGESPLHF
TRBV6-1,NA,CASSEWGRNTGELFF
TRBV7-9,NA,CASSLGQPSYEQYF
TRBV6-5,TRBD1,CASSYGADRGTGYTF
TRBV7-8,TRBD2,CASSPGLAGGLGNEQFF
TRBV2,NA,CASSKAGALNEAFF
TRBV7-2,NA,CASSLVSGSNQPQHF
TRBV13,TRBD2,CASSLVPSGRASYNEQFF
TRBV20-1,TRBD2,CSAKLAGGYEQYF
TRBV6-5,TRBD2,CASMGGGGEQYF
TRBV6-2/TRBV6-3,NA,CASSYPGDVNYGYTF
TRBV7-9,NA,CASSPGDGGEETQYF
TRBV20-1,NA,CSARDQGRGRTYGYTF
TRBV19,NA,CASRGEALYNEQFF
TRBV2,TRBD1,CASRVDRGAETQYF
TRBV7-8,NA,CASSLAAGGATEAFF
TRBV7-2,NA,CASSLDGAVEQPQHF
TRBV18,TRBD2,CASSWTSGSQNEQYF
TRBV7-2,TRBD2,CASRPSGGGTDTQYF
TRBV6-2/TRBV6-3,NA,CASSDGRVYEQYF
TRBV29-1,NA,CSVGSGDSYEQYF
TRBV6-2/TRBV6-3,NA,CASSLGRYEQYF
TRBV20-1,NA,CSAGPGLDTDTQYF
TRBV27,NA,CASSGRNQPQHF
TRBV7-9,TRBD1,CASSPQGADDGYTF
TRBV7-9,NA,CASSAEGAGEQYF
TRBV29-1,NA,CSVDYGSESTDTQYF
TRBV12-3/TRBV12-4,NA,CASSLGGAYSGANVLTF
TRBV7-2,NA,CASSPTAGLYSQETQYF
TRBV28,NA,CASIHKGARGQETQYF
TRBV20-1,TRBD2,CSALSAGVQNIQYF
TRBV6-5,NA,CASSYRTGSPLHF
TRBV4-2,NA,CASSQDGGSAREEQYF
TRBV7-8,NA,CASSLTRGAEAFF
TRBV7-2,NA,CASSRPDRSSYEQYF
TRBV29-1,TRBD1,CSVVQGASYEQYF
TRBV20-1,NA,CSAPDYKSSTDTQYF
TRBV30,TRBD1,CAWSLLWRTGDTGELFF
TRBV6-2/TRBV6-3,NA,CASSYSTGTEAFF
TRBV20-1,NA,CSASSGGLSRNTIYF
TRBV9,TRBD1,CASSGPGQGPYEQYF
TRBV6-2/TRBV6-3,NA,CASTGYSYEQYF
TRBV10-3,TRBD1,CAARQGTNEKLFF
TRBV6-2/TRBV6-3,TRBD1,CASRAPRQGPYGYTF
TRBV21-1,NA,CASSKEYGQGVVWTGELFF
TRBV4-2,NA,CASRLSDAGELFF
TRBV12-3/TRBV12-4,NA,CASSFRPDIYEQYF
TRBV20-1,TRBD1,CSATPPGQPFYGYTF
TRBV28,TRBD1,CASSFLLGQGVGDSYEQYF
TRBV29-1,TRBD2,CSVVASGRTDTQYF
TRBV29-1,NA,CSVEEGWDGYTF
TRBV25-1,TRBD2,CASLAGETYEQYF
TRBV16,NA,CASRPGNYGYTF
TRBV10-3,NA,CAISESWGLDYGYTF
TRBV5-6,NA,CASSLAATPWTQYF
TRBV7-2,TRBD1,CASSQQGSLAKNIQYF
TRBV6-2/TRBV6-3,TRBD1,CASSNPRDRANYGYTF
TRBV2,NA,CAGIFQETQYF